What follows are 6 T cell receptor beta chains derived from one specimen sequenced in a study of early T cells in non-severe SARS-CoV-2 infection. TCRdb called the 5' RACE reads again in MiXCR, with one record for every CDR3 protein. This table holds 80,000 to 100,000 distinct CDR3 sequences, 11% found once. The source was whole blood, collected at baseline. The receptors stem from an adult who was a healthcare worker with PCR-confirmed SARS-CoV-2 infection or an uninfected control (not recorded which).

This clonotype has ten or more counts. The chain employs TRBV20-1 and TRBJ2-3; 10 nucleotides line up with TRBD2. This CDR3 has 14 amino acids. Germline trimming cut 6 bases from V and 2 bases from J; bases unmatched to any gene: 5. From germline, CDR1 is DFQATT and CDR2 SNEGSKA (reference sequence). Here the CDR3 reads CSAGTSADTDTQYF. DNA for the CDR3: TGCAGTGCGGGGACTAGCGCGGACACAGATACGCAGTATTTT.

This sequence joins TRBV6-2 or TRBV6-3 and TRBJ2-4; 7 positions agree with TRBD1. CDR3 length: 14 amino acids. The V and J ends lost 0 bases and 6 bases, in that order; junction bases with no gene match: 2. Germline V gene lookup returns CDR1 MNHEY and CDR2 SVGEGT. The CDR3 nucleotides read TGTGCCAGCAGTTACTCAGCAGGGGGAAACATTCAGTACTTC. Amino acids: CASSYSAGGNIQYF.

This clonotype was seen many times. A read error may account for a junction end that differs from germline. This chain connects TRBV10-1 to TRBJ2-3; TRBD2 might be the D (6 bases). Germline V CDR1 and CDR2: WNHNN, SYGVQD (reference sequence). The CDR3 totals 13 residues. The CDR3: CASMDGSRDTQYF. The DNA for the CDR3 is TGCGCCAGCATGGACGGGAGCAGAGATACGCAGTATTTT.

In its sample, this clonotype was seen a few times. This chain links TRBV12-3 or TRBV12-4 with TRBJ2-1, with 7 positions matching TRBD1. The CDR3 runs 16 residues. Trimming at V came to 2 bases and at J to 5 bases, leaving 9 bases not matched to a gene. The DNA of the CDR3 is TGTGCCAGCAGTTTATACAGGGGTCAGGGGAACAATGAGCAGTTCTTC. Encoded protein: CASSLYRGQGNNEQFF.

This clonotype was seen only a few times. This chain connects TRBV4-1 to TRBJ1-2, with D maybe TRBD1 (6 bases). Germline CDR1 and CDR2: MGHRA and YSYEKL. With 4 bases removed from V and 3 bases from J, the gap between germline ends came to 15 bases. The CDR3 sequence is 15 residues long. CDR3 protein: CASSRTGPSDYGYTF. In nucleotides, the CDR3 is TGCGCCAGCAGCCGAACAGGGCCATCGGACTATGGCTACACCTTC.

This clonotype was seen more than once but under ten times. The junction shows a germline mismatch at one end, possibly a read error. This CDR3 reads CASSLAGGVGELFF. The CDR3 region has the DNA TGTGCCAGCAGTCTAGCGGGAGGAGTCGGGGAGCTGTTTTTT. V gene TRBV12-3 or TRBV12-4 combines with J gene TRBJ2-2, with 11 bases that match TRBD2. CDR3 size: 14 residues.